Presented here are 24 T cell receptor beta chains from one specimen sequenced in a study of siplizumab effects on memory and regulatory T cells. Assay used: immunoSEQ multiplex PCR; TCRdb lists only in-frame clones, some missing. The table shows about 120,000 clones, with approximately 94% occurring only once. Sequencing was performed on non-Treg CD4+ T cells sorted from blood. Receptors were obtained from a human donor in good health.

The chain uses TRBV5-1 and TRBJ1-1; 11 bases are shared with TRBD1. Germline V lookup: CDR1 SGHRS, CDR2 YFSETQ. The CDR3 extends over 15 amino acids. Losses at the gene ends were 6 bases for V and 2 bases for J; bases not matched to a gene: 6. Here the CDR3 reads CASTRTGGYNTEAFF. The CDR3 nucleotides read TGCGCCAGCACGAGGACAGGGGGCTACAACACTGAAGCTTTCTTT. Based on the CDR3 plus reference TRBV5-1 and TRBJ1-1, the full variable domain is KAGVTQTPRYLIKTRGQQVTLSCSPISGHRSVSWYQQTPGQGLQFLFEYFSETQRNKGNFPGRFSGRQFSNSRSEMNVSTLELGDSALYLCASTRTGGYNTEAFFGQGTRLTVV.

V usage is TRBV18 and J usage is TRBJ2-7; possibly TRBD2 for D (6 bases). The CDR3 contains 16 residues. Looked up from germline, CDR1 is KGHSH and CDR2 is LQKENI. The V end was cut by 3 bases, the J end by 2 bases, with 17 bases between. This CDR3 reads CASSPVIGRTAYEQYF. In DNA, the CDR3 is TGTGCCAGCTCACCTGTCATCGGGAGAACGGCCTACGAGCAGTACTTC.

V and J are TRBV28 and TRBJ2-2, with 7 bases aligning to TRBD1. There are 15 residues in the CDR3. Germline values: CDR1 MDHEN, CDR2 SYDVKM. After removal of 5 bases from V and 3 bases from J, the junction contained 6 bases not matched to a gene. CDR3 coding DNA: TGTGCCAGCAGTAAAACAGGGGTATACACCGGGGAGCTGTTTTTT. It is translated as CASSKTGVYTGELFF.

V and J are TRBV6-5 and TRBJ1-1; D possibly corresponds to TRBD1 (6 bases). CDR3 size: 14 residues. Looked up from germline, CDR1 is MNHEY and CDR2 is SVGAGI. The V and J ends lost 4 bases and 1 base respectively, with 10 bases between them. CDR3 sequence: CASSSPRGNTEAFF. In nucleotides, the CDR3 is TGTGCCAGCAGTTCCCCCAGGGGGAACACTGAAGCTTTCTTT.

The chain recombines TRBV7-9 with TRBJ2-7; D remains unclear. V was pared by 6 bases and J by 5 bases, with 17 bases between. From germline, CDR1 is SEHNR and CDR2 FQNEAQ (reference sequence). CDR3 length: 14 amino acids. The CDR3 DNA reads TGTGCCAGCAGTCCAGCCCCAGGCGACCACGAGCAGTACTTC. It translates to CASSPAPGDHEQYF.

This clone was seen once. The rearrangement uses TRBV9 and TRBJ2-7; the D is unclear. Germline V gives CDR1 SGDLS, CDR2 YYNGEE. Trimming removed 4 bases at V and 4 bases at J, with 15 bases between. The CDR3 sequence is 14 residues long. This CDR3 is CASSTGLAMYEQYF. DNA of the CDR3: TGTGCCAGCAGCACCGGGCTCGCAATGTACGAGCAGTACTTC.

This chain uses TRBV6-6 with TRBJ2-7; D is unclear. This CDR3 is 14 amino acids long. Germline values: CDR1 MNHNY, CDR2 SVGAGI (reference sequence). Deletions cut 6 bases from V and 0 bases from J, with 12 bases between. The CDR3 nucleotides read TGTGCCAGCAGCAGGACGGGCAGCTCCTACGAGCAGTACTTC. Its translation: CASSRTGSSYEQYF.

V gene TRBV5-4 combines with J gene TRBJ2-1, with 7 bases matching TRBD2. The CDR3 sequence is 18 residues long. The V segment lost 0 bases and the J segment 4 bases; nucleotides outside the gene matches: 13. Germline V gives CDR1 SGHNT, CDR2 YYREEE (reference sequence). CDR3 sequence (DNA): TGTGCCAGCAGCTTGGCCTGGGGTAGCGGGCTCTCTTACAATGAGCAGTTCTTC. Its protein product is CASSLAWGSGLSYNEQFF.

The chain joins TRBV7-2 to TRBJ2-1, with 8 bases aligning to TRBD1. CDR3 length: 13 residues. With V trimmed by 4 bases and J by 8 bases, 4 bases remained unmatched. Germline values: CDR1 SGHTA, CDR2 FQGNSA. CDR3 loop: CASSSDRVDEQFF. The CDR3 DNA reads TGTGCCAGCAGCTCGGACAGGGTAGATGAGCAGTTCTTC.

The chain uses TRBV6-5 and TRBJ1-5, with a weak D call TRBD1 (6 bases). Deletions cut 5 bases from V and 2 bases from J, with 10 bases between. The CDR3 loop spans 14 amino acids. Germline-derived CDR1 and CDR2 are MNHEY and SVGAGI. This CDR3 reads CASSTRGGNQPQHF. The CDR3 DNA reads TGTGCCAGCAGTACCAGGGGAGGCAATCAGCCCCAGCATTTT.

The chain links TRBV6-5 to TRBJ2-7, with a tentative D call TRBD2 (5 bases). V was pared by 7 bases and J by 2 bases, with 15 bases between. Germline-derived CDR1 and CDR2 are MNHEY and SVGAGI. This CDR3 is 14 amino acids long. In nucleotides, the CDR3 is TGTGCCAGCATGAGGGAACCCTCTACCTACGAGCAGTACTTC. It codes for CASMREPSTYEQYF.

CDR3 sequence reads: CASGHGQGPNQPQHF. The CDR3 nucleotides read TGTGCCAGCGGACACGGACAGGGGCCGAATCAGCCCCAGCATTTT. The chain uses TRBV27 and TRBJ1-5; 9 nucleotides agree with TRBD1. With 8 bases clipped from V and 4 bases from J, the junction kept 9 bases outside the gene matches. CDR3 length equals 15 residues. The germline CDR1 and CDR2 sequences are MNHEY and SMNVEV (reference sequence).

The rearrangement uses TRBV10-3 and TRBJ2-5, with 8 nucleotides matching TRBD1. V shed 6 bases, J shed 5 bases, and the junction held 14 bases outside the gene matches. The CDR3 has 16 residues. CDR1 and CDR2 from the germline V gene are ENHRY and SYGVKD. The CDR3 DNA follows: TGTGCCATCAGCAAAGACAGGGGCATCGTGGGGGAGACCCAGTACTTC. Protein sequence: CAISKDRGIVGETQYF.

V is TRBV12-5 and J is TRBJ1-3; 8 nucleotides line up with TRBD1. Germline V gene data show CDR1 as LGHNT and CDR2 as FRNRAP. Losses at the gene ends were 4 bases for V and 2 bases for J; bases not matched to a gene: 4. The CDR3 extends over 15 amino acids. CDR3 amino acids: CASGSAQGAGNTIYF. DNA of the CDR3: TGTGCTAGTGGTTCCGCACAGGGGGCTGGAAACACCATATATTTT.

The chain recombines TRBV15 with TRBJ1-1; TRBD1 matches 10 bases. CDR3 length equals 17 residues. Trimming removed 2 bases from V and 1 base from J; junction bases left unmatched: 7. Germline V lookup: CDR1 LNHNV, CDR2 YYDKDF (reference sequence). In nucleotides, the CDR3 is TGTGCCACCAGCAGAAAGACAGGGGGCGCGAGGAACACTGAAGCTTTCTTT. Its protein is CATSRKTGGARNTEAFF.

The V call is TRBV7-8, the J call TRBJ2-5; D is uncertain. Deletions cut 0 bases from V and 1 base from J, with 6 bases between. This CDR3 has 14 residues. CDR1 and CDR2 (germline): SGHVS, FQNEAQ. CDR3 region: CASSLASLQETQYF. CDR3 coding DNA: TGTGCCAGCAGCTTAGCATCGCTCCAAGAGACCCAGTACTTC. The whole variable domain, remainder taken from reference TRBV7-8 and TRBJ2-5, is GAGVSQSPRYKVAKRGQDVALRCDPISGHVSLFWYQQALGQGPEFLTYFQNEAQLDKSGLPSDRFFAERPEGSVSTLKIQRTQQEDSAVYLCASSLASLQETQYFGPGTRLLVL.

This chain uses TRBV15 with TRBJ2-2; no definite D call. This CDR3 region has 15 residues. Germline CDR1 LNHNV, CDR2 YYDKDF (reference sequence). V was pared by 3 bases and J by 3 bases, with 11 bases between. CDR3 sequence (DNA): TGTGCCACCAGCAGGGCCTACCTTGACACCGGGGAGCTGTTTTTT. Translation: CATSRAYLDTGELFF.

The chain has TRBV29-1 and TRBJ2-3; possibly TRBD1 or TRBD2 for D (5 bases each). CDR3 size: 13 residues. With 4 bases removed from V and 2 bases from J, the gap between germline ends came to 10 bases. From germline, CDR1 is SQVTM and CDR2 ANQGSEA. In DNA, the CDR3 is TGCAGCGTTGGGGGGACGGTCACAGATACGCAGTATTTT. Translating gives CSVGGTVTDTQYF.

V and J are TRBV7-3 and TRBJ2-3; D is unclear. Germline V gives CDR1 SGHTA, CDR2 FQGTGA. This CDR3 region has 16 residues. Trimming shortened V by 2 bases and J by 4 bases, and 16 bases separated the two germline ends. DNA for the CDR3: TGTGCCAGCAGCTTAGGGCCGTCATCCTCCCCAGATACGCAGTATTTT. This sequence encodes CASSLGPSSSPDTQYF.

The chain recombines TRBV27 with TRBJ2-5; no definite D call. This CDR3 contains 14 residues. The V and J ends lost 5 bases and 1 base respectively, with 11 bases between them. Germline lookup yields CDR1 MNHEY and CDR2 SMNVEV (reference sequence). The chain's CDR3 is CASSGLNAQETQYF. CDR3 DNA: TGTGCCAGCAGTGGCCTTAACGCCCAAGAGACCCAGTACTTC.

The rearrangement uses TRBV19 and TRBJ2-1; D remains unclear. The germline V and J ends were trimmed by 3 bases and 0 bases, with 9 bases remaining between them. The CDR3 is made up of 15 amino acids. In germline, CDR1 is LNHDA, CDR2 SQIVND (reference sequence). CDR3 residues: CASSIRQSSYNEQFF. Here the CDR3 DNA reads TGTGCCAGTAGTATCCGGCAGAGCTCCTACAATGAGCAGTTCTTC.

This chain joins TRBV5-1 and TRBJ1-2, with D hard to call. The CDR3 consists of 13 residues. Trimming stripped 0 bases from V and 8 bases from J, with 11 bases between. The germline V gene encodes CDR1 SGHRS and CDR2 YFSETQ. The CDR3 region is CASSLGERGGYTF. Here the CDR3 DNA reads TGCGCCAGCAGCTTGGGGGAAAGAGGCGGCTACACCTTC.

The gene calls are TRBV6-5 and TRBJ1-5; 7 positions match TRBD1. This CDR3 contains 14 residues. The V and J ends lost 7 bases and 5 bases, in that order; junction bases with no gene match: 8. Germline V gives CDR1 MNHEY, CDR2 SVGAGI. CDR3 DNA: TGTGCCAGCACCCCTGACAGGGACCATCAGCCCCAGCATTTT. Amino acid sequence: CASTPDRDHQPQHF.

The genes are TRBV5-4 and TRBJ1-6; no reliable D call. The CDR3 contains 15 residues. CDR1 is SGHNT and CDR2 is YYREEE in the germline V gene (reference sequence). Trimming cost V 0 bases and J 7 bases, with 11 bases left between them. The CDR3 region has the DNA TGTGCCAGCAGCTTGGATGGGAACAACAATTCACCCCTCCACTTT. Encoded protein: CASSLDGNNNSPLHF.